This T cell receptor beta chain derives from a study of T cell responses to AZD1222 COVID-19 vaccine. Libraries were prepared by immunoSEQ multiplex PCR; TCRdb keeps only in-frame clonotypes and omits some of them. The table lists 150,000 to 160,000 clones, 90% of them singletons. Germline loops: CDR1 MNHEY, CDR2 SMNVEV (reference sequence). The CDR3 totals 14 residues. V gave up 6 bases and J gave up 1 base, with 12 bases separating them. Study-level results: Of spike-specific TCRs, nearly half reportedly target regions left unmutated in variants. Just a handful of people given AZD1222 tested seropositive at baseline. The span of vaccine-associated CD4 TCRs extended across spike, with dominance at 160-218 and 743-854.

This clone was recorded many times. Antigen unknown. This rearrangement joins TRBV27 to TRBJ1-1, with D maybe TRBD1 (5 bases). The TCR sequence derives from an adult in good health. The material sequenced was peripheral blood, taken on day 0 of AZD1222 vaccination. CDR3 sequence reads: CASRLLGGNTEAFF. DNA for the CDR3: TGTGCCAGCAGGCTCTTGGGGGGGAACACTGAAGCTTTCTTT.